A single sample is the source of the 24 T cell receptor beta chains below, sequenced in a study of blood T cell repertoires in COVID-19. Clones were sequenced by immunoSEQ multiplex PCR, and TCRdb holds only the in-frame ones, with some missing. The table has about 300,000 clones, under 90% seen once. Sequenced material: PBMCs or T cells enriched from blood (not recorded which). All receptors come from a man aged 60 to 69 who had recovered from COVID-19.

The rearrangement uses TRBV19 and TRBJ2-7; no clear D. With 1 base removed from V and 4 bases from J, the gap between germline ends came to 11 bases. The CDR3 is 14 amino acids. Germline-derived CDR1 and CDR2 are LNHDA and SQIVND (reference sequence). The CDR3 is CASSIASVRYEQYF. The CDR3 DNA follows: TGTGCCAGTAGTATAGCCAGCGTGCGGTACGAGCAGTACTTC.

The genes are TRBV5-5 and TRBJ1-5, with a weak D call TRBD1 (6 bases). Trimming removed 0 bases at V and 7 bases at J, with 11 bases between. The CDR3 is 14 amino acids. CDR1 SGHKS and CDR2 YYEKEE come from the germline V gene (reference sequence). CDR3 in amino acids: CASSLAQGTQPQHF. The CDR3 DNA reads as TGTGCCAGCAGCTTGGCACAGGGAACCCAGCCCCAGCATTTT.

CDR3 in amino acids: CASSFYRVPGELFF. CDR3 bases: TGTGCCAGCAGCTTTTACAGGGTCCCCGGGGAGCTGTTTTTT. V and J are TRBV7-2 and TRBJ2-2, with D possibly matching TRBD1 (6 bases). CDR1 SGHTA and CDR2 FQGNSA come from the germline V gene. The CDR3 length is 14 residues. Trimming cost V 3 bases and J 6 bases, with 11 bases left between them.

As DNA, the CDR3 is TGTGCCAGCAGTTACTCGGAGCGCCGGACGAGGGATGGCTACACCTTC. Translation: CASSYSERRTRDGYTF. The gene calls are TRBV6-5 and TRBJ1-2; D is ambiguous. V was trimmed by 0 bases and J by 6 bases, leaving 17 bases between them. Germline values: CDR1 MNHEY, CDR2 SVGAGI. This CDR3 contains 16 residues.

This chain links TRBV3-1 (or the pseudogene TRBV3-2) with TRBJ1-4; no definite D call. V was cut by 5 bases and J by 0 bases, with 10 bases left in between. Per the germline V gene, CDR1 is LGHDT and CDR2 is YNNKEL (reference sequence). The CDR3 totals 15 residues. CDR3 loop: CASSVRLATNEKLFF. CDR3 bases: TGTGCCAGCAGCGTTCGACTAGCAACTAATGAAAAACTGTTTTTT.

The rearrangement links TRBV7-2 to TRBJ2-3, with 11 bases lining up with TRBD2. The trim removed 1 base at V and 1 base at J, leaving 10 bases unmatched. Germline-derived CDR1 and CDR2 are SGHTA and FQGNSA. The CDR3 extends over 19 amino acids. The CDR3 DNA reads TGTGCCAGCAGCTTAGAAAAGACTAGCGGGATATACCGCACAGATACGCAGTATTTT. Encoded protein: CASSLEKTSGIYRTDTQYF.

V gene TRBV10-3 combines with J gene TRBJ1-1; 9 bases match TRBD1. CDR1 ENHRY and CDR2 SYGVKD come from the germline V gene. The CDR3 spans 16 residues. J was trimmed by 1 base and V by 7 bases; bases with no gene match: 10. The CDR3 DNA reads as TGTGCCATCAAGCGAGTGGTGGGACAGGGGAACACTGAAGCTTTCTTT. It is translated as CAIKRVVGQGNTEAFF.

The chain has TRBV6-2 or TRBV6-3 and TRBJ1-5; possibly TRBD1 for D (6 bases). Germline lookup yields CDR1 MNHEY and CDR2 SVGEGT. The V and J ends lost 4 bases and 0 bases respectively, with 10 bases between them. This CDR3 has 15 amino acids. The CDR3 loop is CASSSIRGSNQPQHF. The CDR3 nucleotides read TGTGCCAGCAGTTCCATCAGGGGTAGCAATCAGCCCCAGCATTTT.

The rearrangement uses TRBV27 and TRBJ2-1; 16 bases map to TRBD2. CDR3 length: 18 residues. Germline V CDR1 and CDR2: MNHEY, SMNVEV (reference sequence). With 8 bases clipped from V and 4 bases from J, the junction kept 11 bases outside the gene matches. CDR3 sequence (DNA): TGTGCCAGCGCGGGACTAGCGGGAGGGCCAGGATTATACAATGAGCAGTTCTTC. It is translated as CASAGLAGGPGLYNEQFF.

The chain links TRBV5-1 to TRBJ2-3; 8 bases fit TRBD1. There are 13 residues in the CDR3. J lost 6 bases, V lost 7 bases, and 7 bases had no gene match. Germline V lookup: CDR1 SGHRS, CDR2 YFSETQ. CDR3 loop: CASGTGPRDTQYF. DNA of the CDR3: TGCGCCAGCGGGACAGGACCGCGTGATACGCAGTATTTT.

The genes are TRBV18 and TRBJ2-7; TRBD1 matches at 9 bases. Trimming at V came to 4 bases and at J to 5 bases, leaving 6 bases not matched to a gene. Looked up from germline, CDR1 is KGHSH and CDR2 is LQKENI. CDR3 length equals 14 residues. The CDR3 loop reads CASSLGQGGNEQYF. In nucleotides, the CDR3 is TGTGCCAGCTCACTGGGACAGGGTGGCAACGAGCAGTACTTC.

The chain couples TRBV27 to TRBJ1-5, with D unresolved. The CDR3 consists of 17 residues. The germline gives CDR1 MNHEY, CDR2 SMNVEV (reference sequence). Between the trimmed V and J ends, which lost 0 bases and 3 bases, there was a span of 15 bases. The CDR3, as DNA: TGTGCCAGCAGTTTATCCCCGGTAGCCGGACTCAATCAGCCCCAGCATTTT. Translating gives CASSLSPVAGLNQPQHF.

The CDR3 is CASSLAPTATGELFF. In nucleotides, the CDR3 is TGTGCCAGCAGCTTAGCGCCAACAGCCACCGGGGAGCTGTTTTTT. V gene TRBV7-2 combines with J gene TRBJ2-2; no reliable D call. CDR3 length: 15 residues. Germline values: CDR1 SGHTA, CDR2 FQGNSA. With 0 bases removed from V and 4 bases from J, the gap between germline ends came to 9 bases. Looking up the rest from reference TRBV7-2 and TRBJ2-2 gives the full variable domain: GAGVSQSPSNKVTEKGKDVELRCDPISGHTALYWYRQSLGQGLEFLIYFQGNSAPDKSGLPSDRFSAERTGGSVSTLTIQRTQQEDSAVYLCASSLAPTATGELFFGEGSRLTVL.

The V and J genes are TRBV28 and TRBJ2-6, with 10 bases lining up with TRBD1. CDR1 MDHEN and CDR2 SYDVKM come from the germline V gene. J lost 3 bases, V lost 8 bases, and 10 bases had no gene match. The CDR3 is 17 amino acids. The DNA for the CDR3 is TGTGCCAGCGACACGACAGGGGGCGGGTTTGGGGCCAACGTCCTGACTTTC. Amino acid sequence: CASDTTGGGFGANVLTF.

This sequence joins TRBV5-1 and TRBJ2-1, with 10 bases that match TRBD2. J gave up 5 bases and V 5 bases, and 13 bases lay outside the gene matches. This CDR3 comprises 17 residues. Germline V gives CDR1 SGHRS, CDR2 YFSETQ. The DNA for the CDR3 is TGCGCCAGCAGATGGACTAGCGGTAGTCCCACCCACAATGAGCAGTTCTTC. It specifies CASRWTSGSPTHNEQFF.

The chain carries TRBV10-3 and TRBJ1-2; a possible D gene is TRBD1 (6 bases). Trimming took off 0 bases at V and 8 bases at J, with 13 bases between the two ends. The CDR3 consists of 14 residues. Germline V lookup: CDR1 ENHRY, CDR2 SYGVKD. CDR3 protein: CAISESGGRGGYTF. In DNA, the CDR3 is TGTGCCATCAGTGAGTCGGGGGGGCGAGGCGGCTACACCTTC.

This chain's CDR3 is CASSPTGPSTEAFF. In DNA form, the CDR3 reads TGCGCCAGCAGTCCGACAGGGCCATCGACTGAAGCTTTCTTT. This chain joins TRBV10-2 and TRBJ1-1; 7 bases line up with TRBD1. The germline V gene has CDR1 WSHSY and CDR2 SAAADI. Unmatched junction bases numbered 8, after V lost 5 bases and J lost 5 bases. CDR3 length equals 14 residues.

This clone came up once. V usage is TRBV18 and J usage is TRBJ1-3; the match to TRBD1 covers 9 bases. CDR1 and CDR2 from the germline V gene are KGHSH and LQKENI. The CDR3 consists of 15 residues. The J segment lost 4 bases and the V segment lost 5 bases, leaving 6 bases of the junction unmatched. CDR3 nucleotide sequence: TGTGCCAGCTCAACAACAGGGGGCTCCGGAAACACCATATATTTT. Its protein product is CASSTTGGSGNTIYF.

The rearrangement links TRBV20-1 to TRBJ1-2, with D uncertain. The CDR3 covers 10 residues. Trimming stripped 0 bases from V and 13 bases from J, with 9 bases between. Germline assignment: CDR1 DFQATT and CDR2 SNEGSKA (reference sequence). CDR3 loop: CSAREPVSTF. As DNA, the CDR3 is TGCAGTGCTAGAGAACCAGTCTCCACCTTC.

The genes are TRBV5-1 and TRBJ1-6; weak D call: TRBD1 (6 bases). Trimming removed 3 bases from V and 0 bases from J, with 10 bases in between. CDR1 is SGHRS, CDR2 YFSETQ, per germline. CDR3 length: 16 residues. The CDR3 is CASSSSGDSYNSPLHF. The CDR3 DNA reads TGCGCCAGCAGCTCCTCAGGGGACTCCTATAATTCACCCCTCCACTTT.

The J gene is TRBJ2-7, the V gene TRBV7-2, with TRBD2 identical over 11 bases. This CDR3 contains 15 residues. V lost 1 base and J lost 3; bases outside the gene matches: 2. Germline CDR1 SGHTA, CDR2 FQGNSA. The CDR3 sequence is CASSLVAGGIYEQYF. The CDR3 DNA is TGTGCCAGCAGCTTAGTAGCGGGAGGGATCTACGAGCAGTACTTC. Variable domain in full (rest from reference TRBV7-2 and TRBJ2-7): GAGVSQSPSNKVTEKGKDVELRCDPISGHTALYWYRQSLGQGLEFLIYFQGNSAPDKSGLPSDRFSAERTGGSVSTLTIQRTQQEDSAVYLCASSLVAGGIYEQYFGPGTRLTVT.

The V and J genes are TRBV19 and TRBJ2-3, with TRBD2 matching 10 bases. Trimming at V came to 1 base and at J to 2 bases, leaving 6 bases not matched to a gene. Germline-derived CDR1 and CDR2 are LNHDA and SQIVND (reference sequence). CDR3 length equals 17 residues. CDR3 coding DNA: TGTGCCAGTAGTATAGGGCCTAGCGGGAGCTCCACAGATACGCAGTATTTT. This translates into CASSIGPSGSSTDTQYF.

CDR3: CASTELARTDTQYF. CDR3 bases: TGCGCCAGCACTGAGCTCGCTCGCACAGATACGCAGTATTTT. The J gene is TRBJ2-3, the V gene TRBV5-1; D not resolved. The CDR3 is 14 amino acids. Per the germline V gene, CDR1 is SGHRS and CDR2 is YFSETQ. V was clipped by 6 bases and J by 1 base, with 12 bases between them. Based on the CDR3 plus reference TRBV5-1 and TRBJ2-3, the full variable domain is KAGVTQTPRYLIKTRGQQVTLSCSPISGHRSVSWYQQTPGQGLQFLFEYFSETQRNKGNFPGRFSGRQFSNSRSEMNVSTLELGDSALYLCASTELARTDTQYFGPGTRLTVL.

J is TRBJ1-3 and V is TRBV18, with no clear D. The CDR3 contains 13 residues. V was pared by 2 bases and J by 6 bases, with 8 bases between. Germline CDR1 KGHSH, CDR2 LQKENI. In DNA form, the CDR3 reads TGTGCCAGCTCACCAATGAGGAAAAACACCATATATTTT. Its protein product is CASSPMRKNTIYF.